The sequence of this TCR beta chain was determined in a study of T cells in Graves' hyperthyroidism and ophthalmopathy. Study outcomes and limitations: Ophthalmopathy was predicted by the model a median of roughly 6.6 months ahead of onset.

TCR beta CDR3 regions were amplified from RNA transcripts. Initially, a first-round RT-PCR of the TCR CDR3 employed the HTBI primer set. TCRdb recomputed calls from the multiplex PCR reads with MiXCR, one row per CDR3 protein. In the table there are about 710,000 distinct CDR3 sequences, about a sixth of which are singletons. Germline V gives CDR1 SGDLS, CDR2 YYNGEE. The CDR3 contains 16 residues. The V and J ends lost 2 bases and 4 bases, in that order; junction bases with no gene match: 8. This clonotype was seen a few times. Its antigen is undetermined. The chain uses TRBV9 and TRBJ2-1; TRBD2 aligns across 8 bases. This receptor was obtained from a man aged 18-30 years with Graves' hyperthyroidism. The material sequenced was blood. The CDR3 loop reads CASSVSRAGAYNEQFF. As DNA, the CDR3 is TGTGCCAGCAGCGTTTCAAGAGCGGGGGCTTACAATGAGCAGTTCTTC.